This TCR beta chain was sequenced during a study of T cells after yellow fever vaccination (dated by TCRdb to between 2018 and 2021). Study-level background: The SMART-Seq v4 Ultra Low Input RNA kit was used to prepare libraries from fractions with low cell numbers. Two healthy male donors, one aged 18 to 30 and one aged 30 to 40 years, made up the cohort. Bulk PBMC replicates and cell subsets were isolated from blood drawn at multiple timepoints before and after both primary and secondary immunization. To follow T-cell clones before and after both primary and booster YFV17D yellow fever vaccination, bulk TCR alpha and beta repertoires underwent longitudinal sequencing. Summary of the overall study and its limitations: FACS-sorted repertoires could contain abundant contaminating clonotypes from the bulk population, so computational filtering was required. Most clones expanded after primary vaccination (around 96% of CD4 and 80% to 90% of CD8) were re-detected after the booster, suggesting that broad memory maintenance occurred. A small fraction of clonotypes appeared in both the CD4 and CD8 compartments, likely as a result of convergent recombination. The study included only a couple of donors, which limits how far the findings can be generalized. Compared with the primary T-cell response, the secondary T-cell response was weaker but faster, peaking on day 5 rather than day 15.

CDR1 and CDR2 are read off the germline V gene as SGHVS and FQNEAQ. The CDR3 holds 14 amino acids from the cysteine to the phenylalanine. The CDR3 DNA has 42 bases and is translated from base 1. V is shortened by 5 bases, J by 7 bases, and the region joining them spans 15 bases. Remarks on this clonotype: Its cognate antigen has yet to be identified. Base quality data are lacking; no much larger clone is found one base away.

TCR cDNA was synthesized by 5'RACE template switching, which introduced a universal primer site and unique molecular identifiers. cDNA synthesis was primed from both the TCR alpha and TCR beta constant segments. Two PCR steps were used to amplify libraries, with sample barcodes and sequencing adapters being added in the second step. Sequencing of the libraries was done on either Illumina HiSeq 2500 (2x100 bp) or NovaSeq (2x150 bp). In the source study's methods: MIGEC was used to demultiplex reads and collapse the reads into UMI consensus sequences, and MiXCR was used for V(D)J alignment. Using edgeR on replicate PBMC samples, clonotypes were called vaccine-responding if FDR was below 0.01 and the log2 fold change was above 5 up to day 15. Bulk clonotypes were assigned CD4 or CD8 identity according to which sequenced CD4 or CD8 repertoire held them at higher abundance. TCRdb reworked the public reads: Q25 trimming with fastp, MiXCR clone assembly, productive beta chains retained. Identical CDR3 proteins give one entry, which carries the most common genes and DNA. None of the V and J calls come from the authors' own analysis; TCRdb made them. The sample table records hundreds of thousands of distinct CDR3 sequences; about a sixth of these occur just once. About 18% of the sample is taken by the ten largest.

This specimen's treatment or condition label, interpreted: live attenuated yellow fever vaccine strain. At every blood-draw timepoint, two biological replicates of bulk PBMCs were collected. PBMCs were isolated from peripheral blood using a standard Ficoll-Paque protocol. TriZol was used to extract RNA from bulk PBMCs, CD4 and CD8 fractions, and dextramer-positive and dextramer-negative fractions. The chain employs TRBV7-8 and TRBJ1-5; possibly the D gene is TRBD1, per 5 matching bases. Sequencing was performed on PBMCs, taken 5 days after the first yellow fever vaccination. The TCR was taken from a man younger than 30 who received the YFV17D yellow fever vaccine. The DNA sequence reads TGTGCCAGCAGCGGCGCCACCCGGGGCCAGCCCCAGCATTTT. The translation is CASSGATRGQPQHF.